The source of this T cell receptor beta chain is a study of blood T cell repertoires in COVID-19. The CDR3 totals 17 residues. The trim removed 0 bases at V and 4 bases at J, leaving 5 bases unmatched. From germline, CDR1 is SGHNT and CDR2 YYREEE (reference sequence). Produced via immunoSEQ multiplex PCR; TCRdb's table is partial and in-frame only. The sample contains 120,000 to 150,000 clones, 80% to 85% of which appear only once. The sequence derives from a woman aged 80 or over with acute or convalescent COVID-19. Sequencing was performed on peripheral blood. This rearrangement joins TRBV5-4 to TRBJ2-1, with 12 bases that match TRBD2. The CDR3: CASSLGPGTSGYNEQFF. The CDR3 DNA is TGTGCCAGCAGCTTGGGTCCCGGGACTAGCGGGTACAATGAGCAGTTCTTC.